The 17 T cell receptor beta chains given below trace back to one sample, sequenced in a study of blood T cells in healthy people across ages (dated by TCRdb to about 2015). Libraries were built with 5' RACE. The listed sequencing device is Illumina HiSeq 2500. The second PCR ran for roughly 7 to 11 cycles and used a J-beta primer mix along with a sample-barcoded 5' primer. Using fastp trimming at Q25 and MiXCR clonotype assembly, TCRdb reanalyzed the public sequencing data and kept in-frame beta chains. CDR3 protein duplicates are merged, each entry listing the most common genes and DNA. Here the sample has 250,000 to 300,000 distinct CDR3 sequences; less than 30% occur a single time. 25% to 35% of the sample is held by the ten biggest clonotypes. Input material: blood. These receptors were taken from a woman aged 65 to 85 in good health.

This clonotype has a count of ten or more. The V gene is TRBV4-2, the J gene TRBJ2-5; D gene unclear. This CDR3 spans 15 amino acids. Trimming cost V 0 bases and J 5 bases, with 13 bases left between them. Germline V gene lookup returns CDR1 LGHNA and CDR2 YNFKEQ. The chain's CDR3 is CASSQEPGPRETQYF. The CDR3 region has the DNA TGTGCCAGCAGCCAAGAACCTGGGCCCCGGGAGACCCAGTACTTC.

This clonotype was found a few times. The chain combines TRBV6-2 or TRBV6-3 with TRBJ2-5, with D perhaps TRBD1 (6 bases). Germline V CDR1 and CDR2: MNHEY, SVGEGT. The CDR3 spans 13 residues. Trimming shortened V by 5 bases and J by 2 bases, and 9 bases separated the two germline ends. The CDR3 region is CASSGQTQETQYF. CDR3 DNA: TGTGCCAGCAGTGGACAGACTCAAGAGACCCAGTACTTC.

This clonotype was seen a few times. This chain joins TRBV7-9 and TRBJ2-5; tentatively, D is TRBD2 (5 bases). The J call may be faulty, since TRBJ2-7 better matches the DNA end. Germline values: CDR1 SEHNR, CDR2 FQNEAQ (reference sequence). The CDR3 is 13 residues long. In DNA, the CDR3 is TGTGCCAGCAGGCTCGACGGAGGCTACGAGCAGTACTTC. Its protein product is CASRLDGGYEQYF.

The CDR3: CATQRLAGVTEQFF. As DNA, the CDR3 is TGTGCCACCCAGCGACTAGCGGGTGTCACTGAGCAGTTCTTC. The chain has TRBV6-5 and TRBJ2-1; 10 nucleotides line up with TRBD2. V lost 10 bases and J lost 9; bases outside the gene matches: 12. The CDR3 consists of 14 residues. Per germline, CDR1 MNHEY and CDR2 SVGAGI.

The gene calls are TRBV19 and TRBJ2-2; 9 nucleotides line up with TRBD1. CDR3 length: 14 amino acids. Germline assignment: CDR1 LNHDA and CDR2 SQIVND (reference sequence). Trimming removed 8 bases from V and 15 bases from J; junction bases left unmatched: 16. The DNA for the CDR3 is TGTGCCAGTCTGGGGGACAGGGAACAGCGACGATTGTTTTTT. Translating gives CASLGDREQRRLFF.

The rearrangement uses TRBV7-9 and TRBJ2-5, with a tentative D call TRBD2 (5 bases). The ends were cut back, 1 base at V and 2 bases at J, with 14 bases in the middle. Germline values: CDR1 SEHNR, CDR2 FQNEAQ (reference sequence). This CDR3 spans 16 amino acids. The CDR3 region is CASSLDSPSLQETQYF. CDR3 nucleotides: TGTGCCAGCAGCTTAGATTCGCCTAGCCTTCAAGAGACCCAGTACTTC.

This clonotype was seen more than once but under ten times. The chain recombines TRBV28 with TRBJ2-7, with D tentatively TRBD2 (6 bases). This CDR3 contains 15 residues. Trimming removed 6 bases from V and 4 bases from J, with 19 bases in between. Germline V lookup: CDR1 MDHEN, CDR2 SYDVKM. The CDR3 loop reads CASSPLAPAGYEQYF. Written as DNA, the CDR3 is TGTGCCAGCAGCCCACTAGCCCCAGCCGGATACGAGCAGTACTTC.

The rearrangement joins TRBV28 to TRBJ1-5; 8 bases agree with TRBD1. V shed 8 bases and J 7 bases; nucleotides not matched to a gene: 7. Germline CDR1 is MDHEN and CDR2 is SYDVKM. CDR3 length equals 13 residues. The CDR3 protein is CASQRQGKQPQHF. The CDR3 nucleotides are TGTGCCAGCCAACGACAGGGGAAGCAGCCCCAGCATTTT.

V usage is TRBV11-2 and J usage is TRBJ1-3, with 8 bases lining up with TRBD1. Per germline, CDR1 SGHAT and CDR2 FQNNGV. The CDR3 loop spans 15 amino acids. V trimming: 6 bases; J trimming: 4 bases; junction bases outside the gene matches: 8. CDR3 sequence reads: CASRMTGAFGNTIYF. Here the CDR3 DNA reads TGTGCCAGCAGGATGACAGGGGCGTTCGGAAACACCATATATTTT. The variable domain in full, with the rest retrieved from reference TRBV11-2 and TRBJ1-3, is EAGVAQSPRYKIIEKRQSVAFWCNPISGHATLYWYQQILGQGPKLLIQFQNNGVVDDSQLPKDRFSAERLKGVDSTLKIQPAKLEDSAVYLCASRMTGAFGNTIYFGEGSWLTVV.

This clonotype showed up just a few times. J is TRBJ2-5 and V is TRBV7-9; 9 bases line up with TRBD1. TRBJ2-1 matches the DNA end more closely, so the J call is doubtful. The CDR3 loop spans 13 amino acids. Germline V lookup: CDR1 SEHNR, CDR2 FQNEAQ (reference sequence). The CDR3 loop reads CASSSGTGYEQFF. In nucleotides, the CDR3 is TGTGCCAGCAGCTCGGGGACAGGGTATGAGCAGTTCTTC.

A remark on this clonotype: Sequence at one end of the junction differs from germline and may be a read error. This chain links TRBV3-1 with TRBJ1-1; TRBD1 aligns across 8 bases. The CDR3 totals 12 residues. The germline CDR1 and CDR2 sequences are LGHDT and YNNKEL (reference sequence). Here the CDR3 reads CASSQATGAASF. CDR3 bases: TGTGCCAGCAGCCAAGCGACAGGGGCGGCTTCCTTT.

This clonotype was picked up a small number of times. The genes are TRBV9 and TRBJ2-1; the D call may be TRBD1 or TRBD2 (5 bases each). Germline V gene data show CDR1 as SGDLS and CDR2 as YYNGEE. The CDR3 runs 15 residues. Trimming removed 0 bases from V and 5 bases from J, with 12 bases in between. The CDR3 DNA sequence: TGTGCCAGCAGCGTAGTTTCGGGGCTGAACAATGAGCAGTTCTTC. It specifies CASSVVSGLNNEQFF.

This clonotype was seen only a few times. The rearrangement joins TRBV27 to TRBJ1-4, with 9 positions matching TRBD1. CDR1 is MNHEY, CDR2 SMNVEV, per germline (reference sequence). This CDR3 has 16 amino acids. V shed 6 bases, J shed 7 bases, and the junction held 12 bases outside the gene matches. The CDR3 nucleotides read TGTGCCAGCAGACGCAAAACGGGACAGGGTGCTGAAAAACTGTTTTTT. Protein: CASRRKTGQGAEKLFF.

Concerning this clonotype: Compared with germline, one end of the junction differs, possibly owing to a read error. The rearrangement joins TRBV18 to TRBJ2-3; 13 bases map to TRBD2. Germline V gene lookup returns CDR1 KGHSH and CDR2 LQKENI. The CDR3 spans 17 residues. CDR3 DNA: TGTGCCAGCTCACCACCGGGACTAGCGGGAAGCACAGATACGCACTATTTT. Translating it yields CASSPPGLAGSTDTHYF.

This clonotype occurred a few times. The chain is built from TRBV6-2 or TRBV6-3 and TRBJ1-1; TRBD1 might be the D (5 bases). Germline assignment: CDR1 MNHEY and CDR2 SVGEGT. The V and J ends lost 6 bases and 1 base respectively, with 12 bases between them. The CDR3 totals 14 residues. The CDR3: CASSTHRPNTEAFF. The CDR3 coding sequence is TGTGCCAGCAGCACACACAGGCCGAACACTGAAGCTTTCTTT.

The gene calls are TRBV3-1 and TRBJ1-4, with TRBD1 identical over 7 bases. The junction had 12 bases not matched to a gene; V was cut back by 3 bases and J by 8 bases. The CDR3 runs 16 residues. Germline V gene data show CDR1 as LGHDT and CDR2 as YNNKEL (reference sequence). The CDR3 DNA reads as TGTGCCAGCAGCCAGGGTGACAGGGCTGGAGGAGAAAAACTGTTTTTT. Encoded protein: CASSQGDRAGGEKLFF.

The chain recombines TRBV29-1 with TRBJ2-1; 10 nucleotides match TRBD2. V trimming: 7 bases; J trimming: 5 bases; junction bases outside the gene matches: 8. Germline-derived CDR1 and CDR2 are SQVTM and ANQGSEA. The CDR3 spans 14 residues. CDR3 coding DNA: TGCAGCGCATCCGGGACTAGCGAGAACAATGAGCAGTTCTTC. It codes for CSASGTSENNEQFF.